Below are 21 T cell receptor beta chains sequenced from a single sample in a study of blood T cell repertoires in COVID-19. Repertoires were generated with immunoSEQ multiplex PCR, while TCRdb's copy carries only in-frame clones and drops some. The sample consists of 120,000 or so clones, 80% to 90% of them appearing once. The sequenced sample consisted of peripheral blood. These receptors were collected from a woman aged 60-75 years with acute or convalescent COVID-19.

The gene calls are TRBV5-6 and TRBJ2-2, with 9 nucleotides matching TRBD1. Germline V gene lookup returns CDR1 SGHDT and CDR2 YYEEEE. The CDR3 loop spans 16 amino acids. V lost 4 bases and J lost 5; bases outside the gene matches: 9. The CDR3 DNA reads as TGTGCCAGCAGCCCTCCGGGACAGGGAAGGACCGGGGAGCTGTTTTTT. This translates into CASSPPGQGRTGELFF. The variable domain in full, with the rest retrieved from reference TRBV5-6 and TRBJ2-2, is DAGVTQSPTHLIKTRGQQVTLRCSPKSGHDTVSWYQQALGQGPQFIFQYYEEEERQRGNFPDRFSGHQFPNYSSELNVNALLLGDSALYLCASSPPGQGRTGELFFGEGSRLTVL.

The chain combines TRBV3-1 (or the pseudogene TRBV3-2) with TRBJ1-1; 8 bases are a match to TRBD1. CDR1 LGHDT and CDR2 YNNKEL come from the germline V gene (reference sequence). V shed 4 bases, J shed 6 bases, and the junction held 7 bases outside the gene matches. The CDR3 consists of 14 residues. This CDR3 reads CASSRTGGVPEAFF. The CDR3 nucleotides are TGTGCCAGCAGCCGCACAGGGGGTGTTCCTGAAGCTTTCTTT.

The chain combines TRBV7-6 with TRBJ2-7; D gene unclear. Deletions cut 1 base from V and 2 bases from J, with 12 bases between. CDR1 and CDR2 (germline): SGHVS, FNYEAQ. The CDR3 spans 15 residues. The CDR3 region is CASSLEPVKTYEQYF. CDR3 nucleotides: TGTGCCAGCAGCTTAGAACCGGTCAAGACCTACGAGCAGTACTTC. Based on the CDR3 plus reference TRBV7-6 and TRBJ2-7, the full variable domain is GAGVSQSPRYKVTKRGQDVALRCDPISGHVSLYWYRQALGQGPEFLTYFNYEAQQDKSGLPNDRFSAERPEGSISTLTIQRTEQRDSAMYRCASSLEPVKTYEQYFGPGTRLTVT.

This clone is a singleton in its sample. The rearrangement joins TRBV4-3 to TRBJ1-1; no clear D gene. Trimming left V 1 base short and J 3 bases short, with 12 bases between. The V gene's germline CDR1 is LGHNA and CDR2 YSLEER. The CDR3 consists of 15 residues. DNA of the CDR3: TGCGCCAGCAGCCAAGGTCTCTCGGGATACACTGAAGCTTTCTTT. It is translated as CASSQGLSGYTEAFF.

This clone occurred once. CDR3 sequence: CASSTLPGTEAFF. The CDR3 region has the DNA TGCGCCAGCAGCACATTACCAGGAACCGAAGCTTTCTTT. The chain recombines TRBV5-1 with TRBJ1-1; D unclear. The germline V gene has CDR1 SGHRS and CDR2 YFSETQ. This CDR3 comprises 13 residues. V lost 4 bases to trimming and J lost 8 bases, with 15 bases between them. The complete variable domain, with remaining parts taken from reference TRBV5-1 and TRBJ1-1, reads KAGVTQTPRYLIKTRGQQVTLSCSPISGHRSVSWYQQTPGQGLQFLFEYFSETQRNKGNFPGRFSGRQFSNSRSEMNVSTLELGDSALYLCASSTLPGTEAFFGQGTRLTVV.

CDR3 protein: CASSRRGQRNNEQFF. As DNA, the CDR3 is TGTGCCAGCAGCCGAAGGGGACAGAGGAACAATGAGCAGTTCTTC. The chain has TRBV3-1 (or the pseudogene TRBV3-2) and TRBJ2-1; 7 bases map to TRBD1. Per the germline V gene, CDR1 is LGHDT and CDR2 is YNNKEL (reference sequence). The V and J ends lost 4 bases and 5 bases, in that order; junction bases with no gene match: 8. There are 15 residues in the CDR3.

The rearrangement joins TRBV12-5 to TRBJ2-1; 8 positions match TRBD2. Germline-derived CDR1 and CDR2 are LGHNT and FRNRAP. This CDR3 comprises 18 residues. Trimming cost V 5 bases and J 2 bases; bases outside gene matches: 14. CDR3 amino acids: CASGDPGTRILTYNEQFF. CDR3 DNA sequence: TGTGCTAGTGGTGACCCCGGGACTAGGATATTGACCTACAATGAGCAGTTCTTC.

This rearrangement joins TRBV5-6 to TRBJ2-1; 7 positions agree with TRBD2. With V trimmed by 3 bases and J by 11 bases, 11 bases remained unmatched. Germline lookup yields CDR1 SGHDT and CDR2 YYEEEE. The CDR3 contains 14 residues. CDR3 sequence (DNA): TGTGCCAGCAGCTCCCAATTGATAGCGGGCCAGCAGTTCTTC. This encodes CASSSQLIAGQQFF.

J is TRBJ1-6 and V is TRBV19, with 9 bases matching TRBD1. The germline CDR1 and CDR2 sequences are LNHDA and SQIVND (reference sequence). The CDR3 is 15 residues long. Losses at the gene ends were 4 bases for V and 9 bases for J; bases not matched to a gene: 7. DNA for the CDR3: TGTGCCAGTAGTACCACTTGGGACAGGGTTTCACCCCTCCACTTT. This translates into CASSTTWDRVSPLHF.

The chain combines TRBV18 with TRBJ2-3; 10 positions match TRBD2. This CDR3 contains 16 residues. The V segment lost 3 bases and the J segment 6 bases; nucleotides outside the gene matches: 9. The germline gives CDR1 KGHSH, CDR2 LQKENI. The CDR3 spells CASSPSSGGAGDTQYF. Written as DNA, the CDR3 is TGTGCCAGCTCACCGAGCAGCGGGGGGGCCGGGGATACGCAGTATTTT.

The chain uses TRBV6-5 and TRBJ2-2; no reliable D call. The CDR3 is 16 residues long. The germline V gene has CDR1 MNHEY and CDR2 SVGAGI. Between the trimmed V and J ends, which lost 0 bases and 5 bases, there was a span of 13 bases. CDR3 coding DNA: TGTGCCAGCAGTTACTCCGGCTGGAGTCCTACCGGGGAGCTGTTTTTT. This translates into CASSYSGWSPTGELFF.

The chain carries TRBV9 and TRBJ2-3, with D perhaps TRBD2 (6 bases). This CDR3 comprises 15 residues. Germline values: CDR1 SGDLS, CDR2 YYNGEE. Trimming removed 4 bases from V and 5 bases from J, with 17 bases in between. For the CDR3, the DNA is TGTGCCAGCAGCCCCTCCATGATGGGGGGAGATACGCAGTATTTT. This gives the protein CASSPSMMGGDTQYF.

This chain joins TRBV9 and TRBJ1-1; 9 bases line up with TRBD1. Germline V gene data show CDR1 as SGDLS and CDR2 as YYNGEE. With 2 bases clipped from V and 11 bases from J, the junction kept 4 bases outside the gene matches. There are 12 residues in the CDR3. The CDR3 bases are TGTGCCAGCAGCGTCGGACAGGGGAGGGCTTTCTTT. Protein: CASSVGQGRAFF.

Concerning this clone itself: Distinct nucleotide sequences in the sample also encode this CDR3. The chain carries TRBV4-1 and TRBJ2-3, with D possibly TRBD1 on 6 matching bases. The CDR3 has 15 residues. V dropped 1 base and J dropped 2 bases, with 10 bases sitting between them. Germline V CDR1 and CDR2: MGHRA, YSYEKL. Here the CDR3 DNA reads TGCGCCAGCAGCCAAGGAAGGGGGATCACAGATACGCAGTATTTT. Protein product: CASSQGRGITDTQYF.

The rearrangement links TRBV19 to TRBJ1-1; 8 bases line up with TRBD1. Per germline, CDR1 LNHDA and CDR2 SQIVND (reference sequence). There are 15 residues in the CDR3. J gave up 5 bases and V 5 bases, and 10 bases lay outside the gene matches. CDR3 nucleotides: TGTGCCAGTAGTGAGAGGACAGGGAGTGGGACTGAAGCTTTCTTT. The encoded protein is CASSERTGSGTEAFF.

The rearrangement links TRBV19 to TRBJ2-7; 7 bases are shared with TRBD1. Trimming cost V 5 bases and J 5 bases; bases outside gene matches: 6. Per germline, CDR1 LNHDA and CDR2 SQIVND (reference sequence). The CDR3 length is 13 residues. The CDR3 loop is CASSRQGVDEQYF. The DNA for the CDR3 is TGTGCCAGTAGTCGACAGGGAGTTGACGAGCAGTACTTC. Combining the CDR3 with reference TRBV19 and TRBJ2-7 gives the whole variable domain DGGITQSPKYLFRKEGQNVTLSCEQNLNHDAMYWYRQDPGQGLRLIYYSQIVNDFQKGDIAEGYSVSREKKESFPLTVTSAQKNPTAFYLCASSRQGVDEQYFGPGTRLTVT.

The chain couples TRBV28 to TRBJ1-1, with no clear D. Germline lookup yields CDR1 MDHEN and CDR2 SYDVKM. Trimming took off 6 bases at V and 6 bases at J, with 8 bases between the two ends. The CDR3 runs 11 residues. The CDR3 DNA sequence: TGTGCCAGCAGCACTCTCGCTGAAGCTTTCTTT. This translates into CASSTLAEAFF.

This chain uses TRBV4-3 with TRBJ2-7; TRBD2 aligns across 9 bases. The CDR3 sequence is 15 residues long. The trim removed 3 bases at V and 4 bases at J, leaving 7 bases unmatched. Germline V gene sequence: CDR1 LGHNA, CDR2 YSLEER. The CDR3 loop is CASSQVAGVLYEQYF. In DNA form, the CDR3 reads TGCGCCAGCAGCCAGGTAGCGGGGGTTTTATACGAGCAGTACTTC.

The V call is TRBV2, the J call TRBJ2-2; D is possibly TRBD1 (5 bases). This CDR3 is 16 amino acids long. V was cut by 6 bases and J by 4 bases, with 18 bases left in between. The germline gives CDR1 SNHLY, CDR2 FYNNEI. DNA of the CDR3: TGTGCCAGCAGAGAGGACACAGCATCTCCCACCGGGGAGCTGTTTTTT. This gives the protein CASREDTASPTGELFF. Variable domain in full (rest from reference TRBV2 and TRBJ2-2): EPEVTQTPSHQVTQMGQEVILRCVPISNHLYFYWYRQILGQKVEFLVSFYNNEISEKSEIFDDQFSVERPDGSNFTLKIRSTKLEDSAMYFCASREDTASPTGELFFGEGSRLTVL.

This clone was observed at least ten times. The CDR3 protein is CASSQASGGANTGELFF. CDR3 in DNA: TGTGCCAGCAGCCAGGCTAGCGGTGGCGCGAACACCGGGGAGCTGTTTTTT. This chain joins TRBV4-2 and TRBJ2-2; 7 bases are a match to TRBD2. CDR3 length equals 17 residues. The V and J ends lost 3 bases and 0 bases, in that order; junction bases with no gene match: 7. Germline CDR1 and CDR2: LGHNA and YNFKEQ.

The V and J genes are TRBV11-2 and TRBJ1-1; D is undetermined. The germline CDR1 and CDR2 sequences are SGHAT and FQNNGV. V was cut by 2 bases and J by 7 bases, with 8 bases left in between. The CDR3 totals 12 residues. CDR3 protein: CASSLRRDEAFF. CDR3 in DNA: TGTGCCAGCAGCTTACGACGGGATGAAGCTTTCTTT.